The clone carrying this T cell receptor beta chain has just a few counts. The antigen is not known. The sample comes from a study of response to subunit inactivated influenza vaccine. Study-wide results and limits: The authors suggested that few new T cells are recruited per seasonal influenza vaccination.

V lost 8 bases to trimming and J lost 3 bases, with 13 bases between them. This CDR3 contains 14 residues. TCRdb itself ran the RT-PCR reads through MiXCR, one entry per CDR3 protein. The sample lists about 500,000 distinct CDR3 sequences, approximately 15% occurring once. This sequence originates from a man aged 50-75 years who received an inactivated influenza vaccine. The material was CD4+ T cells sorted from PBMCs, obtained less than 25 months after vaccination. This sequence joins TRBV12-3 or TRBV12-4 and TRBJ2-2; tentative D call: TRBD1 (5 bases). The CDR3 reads CASSKGLYTGELFF. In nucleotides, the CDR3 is TGTGCCAGCTCAAAGGGGCTCTACACCGGGGAGCTGTTTTTT.